This T cell receptor beta chain was identified in a study of OX40 agonist ivuxolimab in advanced cancers. Broader study findings: Clonal expansion by week 6 occurred in CD4+ and CD8+ blood T cells (at 0.1 to 3.0 mg/kg).

CDR3 size: 14 residues. CDR1 is SGHNT, CDR2 YENEEA, per germline. V shed 1 base and J shed 4 bases, with 10 bases lying between them. Libraries were prepared by immunoSEQ multiplex PCR; TCRdb keeps only in-frame clonotypes and omits some of them. The sample yields roughly 56,000 clones, 65% to 85% seen once. As to this clone: Its antigen is unidentified.

This specimen was CD4+ or CD8+ T cells sorted from blood, taken in a trial of the OX40 agonist ivuxolimab. The gene calls are TRBV11-3 and TRBJ1-1; the D gene is possibly TRBD1 (6 bases). The clonotype originates from an adult with an advanced solid tumor such as melanoma, head and neck, liver or kidney cancer. CDR3 nucleotide sequence: TGTGCCAGCAGCTTAGGACAGGAGGGCACTGAAGCTTTCTTT. It specifies CASSLGQEGTEAFF.